Presented here are 5 T cell receptor beta chains from one specimen sequenced in a study of T cells in Graves' hyperthyroidism and ophthalmopathy. Amplification of TCR beta CDR3 regions was performed using RNA transcripts as template. HTBI primers drove first-round RT-PCR of the TCR CDR3. TCRdb reanalysed the multiplex PCR reads using MiXCR and keeps one entry per CDR3 protein. The data show some 460,000 distinct CDR3 sequences, roughly 14% seen once. The specimen was blood. The receptor source for this set is a woman aged 18-30 years with Graves' hyperthyroidism.

This clonotype occurred many times. J is TRBJ2-4 and V is TRBV6-2 or TRBV6-3; unclear D gene. V lost 10 bases and J 5 bases, leaving 15 bases between the germline ends. CDR1 and CDR2 from the germline V gene are MNHEY and SVGEGT. This CDR3 region has 13 residues. CDR3: CATQTLVENIQYF. The CDR3 bases are TGTGCCACCCAGACCTTAGTTGAAAACATTCAGTACTTC.

This clonotype was seen many times. This chain connects TRBV7-3 to TRBJ2-7; possible D gene TRBD1, 7 bases. Per germline, CDR1 SGHTA and CDR2 FQGTGA. This CDR3 spans 13 amino acids. V was clipped by 2 bases and J by 6 bases, with 11 bases between them. CDR3 bases: TGTGCCAGCAGCTTACGGCAGGGGGGCGAGCAGTACTTC. Residues: CASSLRQGGEQYF.

This clonotype was recorded at least ten times. The chain employs TRBV29-1 and TRBJ2-3; no firm D call. The CDR3 is 14 residues long. Germline V gene lookup returns CDR1 SQVTM and CDR2 ANQGSEA. Trimming removed 2 bases from V and 3 bases from J, with 12 bases in between. CDR3 amino acids: CSVECQCRTDTQYF. CDR3 DNA: TGCAGCGTTGAATGCCAATGTAGGACAGATACGCAGTATTTT.

This clonotype appeared many times. The V gene is TRBV9, the J gene TRBJ1-1, with a possible D match to TRBD1 (6 bases). V gave up 0 bases and J gave up 0 bases, with 9 bases separating them. This CDR3 has 15 residues. Germline CDR1 is SGDLS and CDR2 is YYNGEE. Here the CDR3 DNA reads TGTGCCAGCAGCGTAGCGGGGGCTATGAACACTGAAGCTTTCTTT. The encoded protein is CASSVAGAMNTEAFF. Full variable domain (missing parts from reference TRBV9 and TRBJ1-1): DSGVTQTPKHLITATGQRVTLRCSPRSGDLSVYWYQQSLDQGLQFLIQYYNGEERAKGNILERFSAQQFPDLHSELNLSSLELGDSALYFCASSVAGAMNTEAFFGQGTRLTVV.

On this clonotype itself: This may be a read error: a much more frequent sequence differs by one nucleotide. This chain joins TRBV7-8 and TRBJ2-7; D assignment may be TRBD1 or TRBD2 (5 bases each). The V and J ends lost 5 bases and 5 bases respectively, with 25 bases between them. The CDR3 runs 17 residues. Germline V lookup: CDR1 SGHVS, CDR2 FQNEAQ. The CDR3 region has the DNA TGTGCCAGCAGCGTAAAACCTTGGGACCCAAGACTCCACGAGCAGTACTTC. Translating it yields CASSVKPWDPRLHEQYF.